The 9 T cell receptor beta chains reported below all come from one sample, sequenced in a study of cytomegalovirus exposure and HLA in healthy donors. PCR used 60 Vbeta primers and 13 Jbeta primers. Some clones are missing from TCRdb's copy, which holds only in-frame ones; the method was immunoSEQ multiplex PCR. The table shows over 150,000 clones, with 65% to 75% occurring only once. The material sequenced was PBMCs. These receptors were taken from a man aged 25 to 40 in good health and CMV-seronegative.

The chain links TRBV7-2 to TRBJ2-1, with D perhaps TRBD2 (7 bases). The CDR3 spans 16 residues. Looked up from germline, CDR1 is SGHTA and CDR2 is FQGNSA. Trimming removed 3 bases at V and 7 bases at J, with 19 bases between. CDR3 bases: TGTGCCAGCAGCTTTGTAGGGGGGGGGCCTGCGAATGAGCAGTTCTTC. It is translated as CASSFVGGGPANEQFF.

This clone was found a few times. The V gene is TRBV5-1, the J gene TRBJ2-7; possibly TRBD2 for D (5 bases). CDR1 is SGHRS, CDR2 YFSETQ, per germline. This CDR3 spans 13 amino acids. V was trimmed by 6 bases and J by 5 bases, leaving 15 bases between them. CDR3 residues: CASTEGGRHEQYF. Written as DNA, the CDR3 is TGCGCCAGCACAGAGGGCGGGCGACACGAGCAGTACTTC.

The chain carries TRBV5-6 and TRBJ2-5; perhaps TRBD2 as D (6 bases). V was shortened by 4 bases and J by 4 bases, with 11 bases between the two germline ends. This CDR3 contains 13 residues. Germline CDR1 is SGHDT and CDR2 is YYEEEE. CDR3 sequence: CASSPAGGETQYF. The CDR3 DNA reads as TGTGCCAGCAGCCCCGCCGGGGGAGAGACCCAGTACTTC.

This clone was seen a few times. The genes are TRBV6-1 and TRBJ2-5; TRBD2 aligns across 13 bases. The CDR3 loop spans 16 amino acids. CDR1 is MNHNS, CDR2 SASEGT, per germline. Trimming cost V 2 bases and J 5 bases; bases outside gene matches: 5. CDR3 DNA sequence: TGTGCCAGCAGTGAAATGATACTAGCGGGGGGGGAGACCCAGTACTTC. Residues: CASSEMILAGGETQYF.

The chain links TRBV7-6 to TRBJ1-1; D is possibly TRBD1 (5 bases). The CDR3 is made up of 15 amino acids. CDR1 is SGHVS, CDR2 FNYEAQ, per germline. Trimming removed 1 base from V and 0 bases from J, with 9 bases in between. The DNA for the CDR3 is TGTGCCAGCAGCTTAGGGACAAACATGAACACTGAAGCTTTCTTT. Amino acids: CASSLGTNMNTEAFF. The full variable domain, its missing parts supplied by reference TRBV7-6 and TRBJ1-1, is GAGVSQSPRYKVTKRGQDVALRCDPISGHVSLYWYRQALGQGPEFLTYFNYEAQQDKSGLPNDRFSAERPEGSISTLTIQRTEQRDSAMYRCASSLGTNMNTEAFFGQGTRLTVV.

The chain employs TRBV29-1 and TRBJ2-5; possibly TRBD2 for D (7 bases). The germline CDR1 and CDR2 sequences are SQVTM and ANQGSEA. The germline V and J ends were trimmed by 5 bases and 4 bases, with 11 bases remaining between them. The length of the CDR3 is 12 residues. The DNA of the CDR3 is TGCAGCGTTAATAGGGGGGGAGAGACCCAGTACTTC. The encoded protein is CSVNRGGETQYF.

In this sample, this clone turned up a few times. This chain joins TRBV6-4 and TRBJ2-5; TRBD1 agrees at 12 bases. J lost 5 bases, V lost 6 bases, and 7 bases had no gene match. The germline CDR1 and CDR2 sequences are MRHNA and SNTAGT. The CDR3 contains 15 residues. CDR3 region: CASSAGTGGSETQYF. Written as DNA, the CDR3 is TGTGCCAGCAGCGCCGGGACAGGGGGCTCGGAGACCCAGTACTTC.

The chain couples TRBV2 to TRBJ1-2; 12 nucleotides agree with TRBD1. This CDR3 comprises 16 residues. With V trimmed by 8 bases and J by 4 bases, 11 bases remained unmatched. Germline assignment: CDR1 SNHLY and CDR2 FYNNEI. The CDR3 reads CASLEGQGARSYGYTF. Here the CDR3 DNA reads TGTGCCAGCTTGGAGGGACAGGGGGCGCGATCCTATGGCTACACCTTC.

The chain carries TRBV5-4 and TRBJ2-3; TRBD1 matches at 9 bases. The V gene's germline CDR1 is SGHNT and CDR2 YYREEE (reference sequence). CDR3 length equals 16 residues. Trimming took 4 bases from V and 2 from J; bases not matched to a gene: 8. CDR3 nucleotide sequence: TGTGCCAGCAGCCCTACTTGGGACAGGGACACAGATACGCAGTATTTT. Translated: CASSPTWDRDTDTQYF.